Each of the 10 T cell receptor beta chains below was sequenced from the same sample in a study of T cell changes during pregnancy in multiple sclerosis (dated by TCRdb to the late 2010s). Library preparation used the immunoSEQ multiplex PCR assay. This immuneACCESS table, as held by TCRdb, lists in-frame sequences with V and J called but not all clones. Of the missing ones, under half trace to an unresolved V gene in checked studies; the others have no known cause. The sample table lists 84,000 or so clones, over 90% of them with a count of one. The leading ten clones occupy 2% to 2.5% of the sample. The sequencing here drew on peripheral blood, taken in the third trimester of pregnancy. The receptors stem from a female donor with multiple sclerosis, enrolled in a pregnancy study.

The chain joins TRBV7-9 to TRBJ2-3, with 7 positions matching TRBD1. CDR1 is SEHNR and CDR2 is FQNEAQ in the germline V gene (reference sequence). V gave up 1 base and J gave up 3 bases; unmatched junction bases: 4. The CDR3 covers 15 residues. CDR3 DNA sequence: TGTGCCAGCAGCTTAGAGAAGGGGGCAACAGATACGCAGTATTTT. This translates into CASSLEKGATDTQYF.

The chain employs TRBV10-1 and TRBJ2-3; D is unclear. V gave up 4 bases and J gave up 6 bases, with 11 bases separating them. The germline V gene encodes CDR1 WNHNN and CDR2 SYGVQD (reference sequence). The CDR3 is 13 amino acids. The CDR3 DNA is TGCGCCAGCAGTGGCGCAACGGTCGATACGCAGTATTTT. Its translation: CASSGATVDTQYF.

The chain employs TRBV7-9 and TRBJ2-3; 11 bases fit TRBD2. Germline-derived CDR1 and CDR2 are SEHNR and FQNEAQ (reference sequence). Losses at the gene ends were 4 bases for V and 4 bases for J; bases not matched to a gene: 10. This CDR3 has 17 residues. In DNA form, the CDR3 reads TGTGCCAGCAGCTACACCTCCGGGACTAGCGGTTCAGATACGCAGTATTTT. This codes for CASSYTSGTSGSDTQYF.

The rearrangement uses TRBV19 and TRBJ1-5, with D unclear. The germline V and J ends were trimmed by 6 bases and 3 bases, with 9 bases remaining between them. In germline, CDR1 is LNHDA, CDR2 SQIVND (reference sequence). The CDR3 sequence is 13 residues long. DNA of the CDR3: TGTGCCAGTAGCCGGGAGTTCAATCAGCCCCAGCATTTT. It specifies CASSREFNQPQHF.

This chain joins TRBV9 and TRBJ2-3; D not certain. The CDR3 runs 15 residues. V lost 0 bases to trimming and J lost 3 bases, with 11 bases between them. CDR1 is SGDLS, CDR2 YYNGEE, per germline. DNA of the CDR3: TGTGCCAGCAGCGTAGCACCTCACAAGACAGATACGCAGTATTTT. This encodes CASSVAPHKTDTQYF.

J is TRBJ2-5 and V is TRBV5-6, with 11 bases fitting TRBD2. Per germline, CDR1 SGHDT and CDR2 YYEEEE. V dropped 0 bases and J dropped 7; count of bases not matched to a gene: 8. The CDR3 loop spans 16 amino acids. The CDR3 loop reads CASSLAGTSGGRTQYF. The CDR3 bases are TGTGCCAGCAGCTTGGCTGGTACTAGCGGGGGTAGGACCCAGTACTTC.

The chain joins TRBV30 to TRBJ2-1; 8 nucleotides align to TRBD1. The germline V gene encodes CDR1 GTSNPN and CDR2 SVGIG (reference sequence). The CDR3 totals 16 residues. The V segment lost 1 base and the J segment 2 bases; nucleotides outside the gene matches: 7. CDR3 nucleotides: TGTGCCTGGAGTGGAGCCGGGACAGGTACCTACAATGAGCAGTTCTTC. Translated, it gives CAWSGAGTGTYNEQFF.

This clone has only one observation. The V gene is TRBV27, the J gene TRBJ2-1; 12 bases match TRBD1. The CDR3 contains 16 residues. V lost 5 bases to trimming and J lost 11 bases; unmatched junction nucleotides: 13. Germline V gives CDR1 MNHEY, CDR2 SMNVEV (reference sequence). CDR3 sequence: CASSPLGDRGRVKQFF. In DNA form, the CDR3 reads TGTGCCAGCAGTCCCCTAGGGGACAGGGGGCGAGTTAAGCAGTTCTTC.

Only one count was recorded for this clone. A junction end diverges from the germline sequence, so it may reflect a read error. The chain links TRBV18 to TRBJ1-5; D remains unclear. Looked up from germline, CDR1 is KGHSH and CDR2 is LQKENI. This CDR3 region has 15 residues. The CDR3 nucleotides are TGTGCCAGCTCACCACGGGGAGAGGGCAATAAGCCCCAGCATTTT. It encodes CASSPRGEGNKPQHF. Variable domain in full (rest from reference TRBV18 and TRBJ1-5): NAGVMQNPRHLVRRRGQEARLRCSPMKGHSHVYWYRQLPEEGLKFMVYLQKENIIDESGMPKERFSAEFPKEGPSILRIQQVVRGDSAAYFCASSPRGEGNKPQHFGDGTRLSIL.

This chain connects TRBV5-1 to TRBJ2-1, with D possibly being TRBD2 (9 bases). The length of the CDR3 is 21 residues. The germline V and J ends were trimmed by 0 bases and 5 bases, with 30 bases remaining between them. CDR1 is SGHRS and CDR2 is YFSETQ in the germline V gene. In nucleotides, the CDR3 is TGCGCCAGCAGCTTGGGTGACAGGGGACGGCGGGGGGGTTCGAGGGACAATGAGCAGTTCTTC. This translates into CASSLGDRGRRGGSRDNEQFF.